This T cell receptor (beta chain) was identified in a study of high-grade serous ovarian cancer treatment subgroups. Note on this clone: At the DNA level, this CDR3 is encoded by other sequences in the same sample as well.

The tumor samples were collected prior to definitive surgery or chemotherapy. The data were produced by immunoSEQ multiplex PCR, yet TCRdb's version contains in-frame clones alone and is incomplete. The sample lists roughly 5,200 clones, around 81% occurring once. The CDR3 runs 15 residues. Trimming stripped 0 bases from V and 6 bases from J, with 15 bases between. CDR1 SGDLS and CDR2 YYNGEE come from the germline V gene. The TCR was taken from a human donor with high-grade serous ovarian cancer. This chain connects TRBV9 to TRBJ1-1; D perhaps matches TRBD1 (5 bases). The sample comprised tumor tissue. CDR3 coding DNA: TGTGCCAGCAGCGTAGATCCGACAGCTGCGCCTGAAGCTTTCTTT. This encodes CASSVDPTAAPEAFF.